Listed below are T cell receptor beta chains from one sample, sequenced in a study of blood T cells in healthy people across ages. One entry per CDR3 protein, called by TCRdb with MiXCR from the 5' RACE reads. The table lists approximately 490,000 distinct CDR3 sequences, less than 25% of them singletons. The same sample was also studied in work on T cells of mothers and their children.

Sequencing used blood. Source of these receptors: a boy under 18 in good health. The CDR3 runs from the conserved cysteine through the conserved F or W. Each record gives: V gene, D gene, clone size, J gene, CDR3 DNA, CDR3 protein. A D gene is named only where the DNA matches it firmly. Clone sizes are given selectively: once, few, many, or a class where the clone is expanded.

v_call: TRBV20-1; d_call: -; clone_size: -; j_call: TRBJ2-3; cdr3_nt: TGCAGTGCGTTCATGCCCGGAGGGAACACAGATACGCAGTATTTT; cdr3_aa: CSAFMPGGNTDTQYF
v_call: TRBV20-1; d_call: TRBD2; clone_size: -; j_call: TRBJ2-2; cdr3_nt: TGCAGTGCTAGATCTAGCGGGAGGGACACCGGGGAGCTGTTTTTT; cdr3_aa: CSARSSGRDTGELFF
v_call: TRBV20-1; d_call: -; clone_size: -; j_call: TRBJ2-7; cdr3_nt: TGCAGTGCTCACGGGACCCCCAAGCGCCAGCAGTACTTC; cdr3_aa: CSAHGTPKRQQYF
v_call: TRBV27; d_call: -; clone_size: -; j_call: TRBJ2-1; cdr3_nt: TGTGCCAGCAGTTTATCTATGAGCAATGAGCAGTTCTTC; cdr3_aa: CASSLSMSNEQFF
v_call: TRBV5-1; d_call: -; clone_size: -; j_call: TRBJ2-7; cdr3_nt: TGCGCCAGCAGTAGGGCGGACAATTCCTACGAGCAGTACTTC; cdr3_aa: CASSRADNSYEQYF
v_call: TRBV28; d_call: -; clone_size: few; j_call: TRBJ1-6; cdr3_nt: TGTGCCAGCAGTGTTCAGCCGGGCTCCTATAATTCACCCCTCCACTTT; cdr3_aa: CASSVQPGSYNSPLHF
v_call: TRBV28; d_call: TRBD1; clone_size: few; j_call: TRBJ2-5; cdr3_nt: TGTGCCAGCAGAAGTACAGGGGCGGGTGAGACCCAGTACTTC; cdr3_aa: CASRSTGAGETQYF
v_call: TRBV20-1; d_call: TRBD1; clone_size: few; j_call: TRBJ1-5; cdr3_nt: TGCAGTGCTATAACAGGGGCCAGCAATCAGCCCCAGCATTTT; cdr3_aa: CSAITGASNQPQHF
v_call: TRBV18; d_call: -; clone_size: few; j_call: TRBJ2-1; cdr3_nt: TGTGCCAGCTCCTACGTAGGGTCCTACAATGAGCAGTTCTTC; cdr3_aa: CASSYVGSYNEQFF
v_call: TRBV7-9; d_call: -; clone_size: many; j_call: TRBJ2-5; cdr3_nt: TGTGCCAGCAGCCCGGGTAGCTCCACAGAGACCCAGTACTTC; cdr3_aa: CASSPGSSTETQYF
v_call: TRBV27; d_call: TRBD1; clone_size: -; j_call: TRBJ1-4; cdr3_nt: TGTGCCAGCAGTTTTTTTAAGACGGGACAGGGTGTGGAAAAACTGTTTTTT; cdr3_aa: CASSFFKTGQGVEKLFF
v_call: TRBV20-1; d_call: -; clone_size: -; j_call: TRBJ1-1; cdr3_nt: TGCAGTGCCAGGACGGGGGGTAACACTGAAGCTTTCTTT; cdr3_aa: CSARTGGNTEAFF
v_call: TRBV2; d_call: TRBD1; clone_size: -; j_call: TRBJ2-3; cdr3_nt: TGTGCCAGCAAAGTTACAGGGGGCTCTGATACGCAGTATTTT; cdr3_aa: CASKVTGGSDTQYF
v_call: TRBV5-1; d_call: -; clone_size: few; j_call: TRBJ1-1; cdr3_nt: TGCGCCAGCAGCGCACAGCGGATTTCGAACACTGAAGCTTTCTTT; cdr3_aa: CASSAQRISNTEAFF
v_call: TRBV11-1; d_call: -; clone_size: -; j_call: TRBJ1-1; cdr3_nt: TGTGCCAGCAGCCATAACGCAGGCGGTGAAGCTTTCTTT; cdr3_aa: CASSHNAGGEAFF
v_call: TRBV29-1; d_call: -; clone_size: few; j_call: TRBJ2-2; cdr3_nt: TGCAGCGTTGATCCGGGGATTTCCGGGGAGCTGTTTTTT; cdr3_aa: CSVDPGISGELFF
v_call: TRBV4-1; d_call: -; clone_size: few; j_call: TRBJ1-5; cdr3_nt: TGCGCCAGCAGCCATGGCAGGGTTAATCAGCCCCAGCATTTT; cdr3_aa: CASSHGRVNQPQHF
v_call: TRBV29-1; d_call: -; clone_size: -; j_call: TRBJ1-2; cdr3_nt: TGCAGCGGTGGGGACTATGGCTACACCTTC; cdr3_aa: CSGGDYGYTF
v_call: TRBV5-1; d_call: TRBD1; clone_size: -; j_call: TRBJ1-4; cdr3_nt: TGCGCCAGCAGCATCTCCGGGACAGGGGGGCCCTCGGAAAAACTGTTTTTT; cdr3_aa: CASSISGTGGPSEKLFF
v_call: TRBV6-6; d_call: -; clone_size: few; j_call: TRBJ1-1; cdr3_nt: TGTGCCAGCAGTTATAGGTTCGGGGGGCGAGGCACTGAAGCTTTCTTT; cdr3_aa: CASSYRFGGRGTEAFF
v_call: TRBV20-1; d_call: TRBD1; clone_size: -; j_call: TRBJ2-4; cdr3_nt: TGCAGTGCCCGGGACAGTTTAAAAAACATTCAGCACTTC; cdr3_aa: CSARDSLKNIQHF
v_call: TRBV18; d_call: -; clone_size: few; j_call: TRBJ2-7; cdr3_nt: TGTGCCAGCTCACTGACTCAACAGGGATACGAGCAGTACTTC; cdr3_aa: CASSLTQQGYEQYF
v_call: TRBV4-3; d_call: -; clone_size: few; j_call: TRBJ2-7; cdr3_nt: TGCGCCAGCAGCCAAGGTCCGCCTGGGGGGTCCTACGAGCAGTACTTC; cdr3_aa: CASSQGPPGGSYEQYF
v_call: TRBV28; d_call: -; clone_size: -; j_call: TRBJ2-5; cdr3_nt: TGTGCCAGCAGGAAGGGGTACCAAGAGACCCAGTACTTC; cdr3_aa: CASRKGYQETQYF
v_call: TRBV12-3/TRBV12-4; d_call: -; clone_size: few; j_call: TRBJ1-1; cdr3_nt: TGTGCCAGCAGTTTTCAACTTCGGGAAGCTACGAACACTGAAGCTTTCTTT; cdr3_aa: CASSFQLREATNTEAFF
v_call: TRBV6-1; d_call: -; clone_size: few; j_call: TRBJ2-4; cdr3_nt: TGTGCCAGCAGTGACCTATACCCCCTGGCCAAAAACATTCAGTACTTC; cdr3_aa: CASSDLYPLAKNIQYF